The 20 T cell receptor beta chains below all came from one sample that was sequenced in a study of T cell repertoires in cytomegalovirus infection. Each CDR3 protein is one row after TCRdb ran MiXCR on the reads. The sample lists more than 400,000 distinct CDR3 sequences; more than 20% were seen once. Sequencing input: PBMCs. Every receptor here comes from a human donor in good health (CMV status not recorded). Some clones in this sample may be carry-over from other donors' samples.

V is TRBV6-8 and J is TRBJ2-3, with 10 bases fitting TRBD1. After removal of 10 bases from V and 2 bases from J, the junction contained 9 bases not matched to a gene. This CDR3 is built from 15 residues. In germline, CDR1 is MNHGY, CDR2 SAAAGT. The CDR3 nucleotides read TGTGCCACCTCAACGGGACAGGGGTACACAGATACGCAGTATTTT. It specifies CATSTGQGYTDTQYF.

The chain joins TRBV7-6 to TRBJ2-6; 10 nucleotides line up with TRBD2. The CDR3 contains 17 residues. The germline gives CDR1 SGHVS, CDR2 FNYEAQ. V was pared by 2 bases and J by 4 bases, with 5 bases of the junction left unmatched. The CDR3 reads CASSLLAGAGGANVLTF. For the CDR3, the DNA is TGTGCCAGCAGCTTACTAGCGGGAGCCGGAGGGGCCAACGTCCTGACTTTC.

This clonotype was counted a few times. CDR3 in DNA: TGCAGCGTTGAATGGGGGCGCAGCTACACCTTC. Protein: CSVEWGRSYTF. V usage is TRBV29-1 and J usage is TRBJ1-2, with D tentatively TRBD1 (6 bases). V lost 2 bases, J lost 9 bases, and 10 bases lay in between. Germline CDR1 SQVTM, CDR2 ANQGSEA. The CDR3 covers 11 residues.

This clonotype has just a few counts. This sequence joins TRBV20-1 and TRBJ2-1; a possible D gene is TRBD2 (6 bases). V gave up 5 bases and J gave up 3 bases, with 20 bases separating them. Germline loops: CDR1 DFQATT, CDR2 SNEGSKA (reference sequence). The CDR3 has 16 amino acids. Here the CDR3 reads CSAVQGGVRHYNEQFF. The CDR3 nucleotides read TGCAGTGCTGTCCAGGGAGGTGTAAGGCACTACAATGAGCAGTTCTTC.

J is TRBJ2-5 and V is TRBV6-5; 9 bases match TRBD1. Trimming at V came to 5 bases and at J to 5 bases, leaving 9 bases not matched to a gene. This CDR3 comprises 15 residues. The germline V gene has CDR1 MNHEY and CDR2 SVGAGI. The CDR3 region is CASSPPGQGRETQYF. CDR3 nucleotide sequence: TGTGCCAGCAGTCCCCCGGGACAGGGAAGGGAGACCCAGTACTTC.

The CDR3 DNA is TGTGCCAGCACCCCCTTTCGGGTTATCGCCGGGGAGCTGTTTTTT. This translates into CASTPFRVIAGELFF. V gene TRBV12-3 or TRBV12-4 combines with J gene TRBJ2-2; D remains ambiguous. V gave up 7 bases and J gave up 6 bases, with 18 bases separating them. This CDR3 is 15 amino acids long.

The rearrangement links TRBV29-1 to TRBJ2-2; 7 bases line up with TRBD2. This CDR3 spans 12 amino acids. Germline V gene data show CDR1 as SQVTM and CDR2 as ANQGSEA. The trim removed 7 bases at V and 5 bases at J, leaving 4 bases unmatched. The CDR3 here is CSAILATGELFF. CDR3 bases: TGCAGCGCGATACTAGCGACCGGGGAGCTGTTTTTT.

The CDR3 DNA reads TGTGCCAGTAGGAGCGGGGATTGGGATGAAAAACTGTTTTTT. Translated: CASRSGDWDEKLFF. The V and J genes are TRBV19 and TRBJ1-4; D remains unclear. V lost 6 bases to trimming and J lost 6 bases, with 14 bases between them. The length of the CDR3 is 14 residues. Germline CDR1 LNHDA, CDR2 SQIVND (reference sequence).

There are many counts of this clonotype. CDR3 DNA: TGTGCCAGCAGCCTGGGACTAGTAGACGGAGCTTTCTTT. Residues: CASSLGLVDGAFF. The rearrangement uses TRBV7-2 and TRBJ1-1, with D perhaps matching TRBD1 (5 bases). There are 13 residues in the CDR3. The ends were cut back, 5 bases at V and 10 bases at J, with 17 bases in the middle. Germline loops: CDR1 SGHTA, CDR2 FQGNSA.

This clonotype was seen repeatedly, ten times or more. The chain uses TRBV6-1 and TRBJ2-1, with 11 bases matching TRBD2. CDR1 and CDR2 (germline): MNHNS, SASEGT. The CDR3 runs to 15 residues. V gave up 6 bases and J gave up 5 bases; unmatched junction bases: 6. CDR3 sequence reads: CASRQTSGTHNEQFF. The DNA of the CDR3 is TGTGCCAGCAGGCAGACTAGCGGGACGCACAATGAGCAGTTCTTC.

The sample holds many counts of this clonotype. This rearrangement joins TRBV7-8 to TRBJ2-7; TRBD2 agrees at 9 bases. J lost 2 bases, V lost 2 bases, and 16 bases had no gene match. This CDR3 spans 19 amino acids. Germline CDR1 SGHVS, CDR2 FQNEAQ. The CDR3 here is CASSLRGSGSPGGPYEQYV. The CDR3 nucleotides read TGTGCCAGCAGCTTAAGGGGTAGCGGGAGCCCCGGGGGCCCCTACGAGCAGTACGTC.

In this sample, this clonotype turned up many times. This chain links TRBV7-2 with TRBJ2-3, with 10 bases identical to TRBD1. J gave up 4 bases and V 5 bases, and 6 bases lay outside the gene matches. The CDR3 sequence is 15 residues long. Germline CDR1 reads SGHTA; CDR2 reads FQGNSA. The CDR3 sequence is CASSPDRGESDTQYF. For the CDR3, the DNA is TGTGCCAGCAGCCCGGACAGGGGGGAATCAGATACGCAGTATTTT.

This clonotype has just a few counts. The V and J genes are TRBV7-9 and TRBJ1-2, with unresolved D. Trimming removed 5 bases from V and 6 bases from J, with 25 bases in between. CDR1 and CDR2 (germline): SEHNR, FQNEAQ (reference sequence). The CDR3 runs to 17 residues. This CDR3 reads CASSPLIEGGRVNGYTF. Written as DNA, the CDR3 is TGTGCCAGCAGCCCCCTTATCGAGGGAGGGAGAGTGAATGGCTACACCTTC.

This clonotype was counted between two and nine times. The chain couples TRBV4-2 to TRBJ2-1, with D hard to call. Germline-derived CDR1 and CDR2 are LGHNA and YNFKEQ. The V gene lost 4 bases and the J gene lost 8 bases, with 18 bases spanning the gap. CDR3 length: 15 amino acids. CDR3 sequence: CASSRAPGAMDEQFF. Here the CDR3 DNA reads TGTGCCAGCAGCCGCGCTCCCGGAGCCATGGATGAGCAGTTCTTC.

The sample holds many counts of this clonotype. CDR3 sequence (DNA): TGTGCCAGCAGGCGTGGGACTAGCGGACGCGAGCAGTACGTC. This codes for CASRRGTSGREQYV. This chain links TRBV6-2 or TRBV6-3 with TRBJ2-7, with 11 bases lining up with TRBD2. V was pared by 6 bases and J by 6 bases, with 7 bases of the junction left unmatched. This CDR3 region has 14 residues. CDR1 is MNHEY, CDR2 SVGEGT, per germline.

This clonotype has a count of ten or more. This chain's CDR3 is CASSHFTDTQYF. CDR3 coding DNA: TGTGCCAGCAGCCACTTCACAGATACGCAGTATTTT. The chain couples TRBV7-2 to TRBJ2-3; D gene unclear. CDR1 and CDR2 (germline): SGHTA, FQGNSA. CDR3 length equals 12 residues. Trimming stripped 5 bases from V and 2 bases from J, with 5 bases between.

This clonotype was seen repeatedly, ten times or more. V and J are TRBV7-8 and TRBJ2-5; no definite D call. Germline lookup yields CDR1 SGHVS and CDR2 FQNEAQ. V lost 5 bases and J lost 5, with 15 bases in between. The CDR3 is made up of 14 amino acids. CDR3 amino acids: CASSPSQKAETQYF. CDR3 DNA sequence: TGTGCCAGCAGCCCCTCCCAAAAAGCGGAGACCCAGTACTTC.

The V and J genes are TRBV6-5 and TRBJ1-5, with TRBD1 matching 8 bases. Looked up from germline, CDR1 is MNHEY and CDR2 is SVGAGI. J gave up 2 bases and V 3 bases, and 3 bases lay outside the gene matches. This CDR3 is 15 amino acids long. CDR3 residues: CASSYTGGGNQPQHF. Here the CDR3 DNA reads TGTGCCAGCAGTTATACAGGGGGAGGCAATCAGCCCCAGCATTTT.

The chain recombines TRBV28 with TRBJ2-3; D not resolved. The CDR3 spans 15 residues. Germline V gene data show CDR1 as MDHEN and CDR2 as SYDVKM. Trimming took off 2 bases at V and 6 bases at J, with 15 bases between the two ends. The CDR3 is CASSLNIPLPDTQYF. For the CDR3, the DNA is TGTGCCAGCAGTTTAAACATTCCGCTCCCGGATACGCAGTATTTT.

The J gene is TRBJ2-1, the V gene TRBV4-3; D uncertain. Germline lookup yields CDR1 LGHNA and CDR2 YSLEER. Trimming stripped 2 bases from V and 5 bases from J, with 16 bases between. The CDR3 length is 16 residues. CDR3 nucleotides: TGCGCCAGCAGCCAAAGTCTCGGGTGGGGAAACAATGAGCAGTTCTTC. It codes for CASSQSLGWGNNEQFF.